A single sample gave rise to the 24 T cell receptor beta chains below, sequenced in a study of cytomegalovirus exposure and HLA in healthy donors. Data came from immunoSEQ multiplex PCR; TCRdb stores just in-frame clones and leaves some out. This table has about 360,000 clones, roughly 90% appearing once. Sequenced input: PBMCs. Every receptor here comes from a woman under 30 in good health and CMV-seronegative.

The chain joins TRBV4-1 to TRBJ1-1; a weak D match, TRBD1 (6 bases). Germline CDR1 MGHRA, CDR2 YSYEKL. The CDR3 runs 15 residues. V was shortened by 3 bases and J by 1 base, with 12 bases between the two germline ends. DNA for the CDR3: TGCGCCAGCAGCCAGTTTACAGGGAGGAACACTGAAGCTTTCTTT. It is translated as CASSQFTGRNTEAFF.

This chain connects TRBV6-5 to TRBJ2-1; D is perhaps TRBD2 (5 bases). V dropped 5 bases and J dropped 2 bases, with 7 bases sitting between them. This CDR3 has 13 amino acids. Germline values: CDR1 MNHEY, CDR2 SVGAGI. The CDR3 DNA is TGTGCCAGCAGTCTCGGGGCCTACAATGAGCAGTTCTTC. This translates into CASSLGAYNEQFF.

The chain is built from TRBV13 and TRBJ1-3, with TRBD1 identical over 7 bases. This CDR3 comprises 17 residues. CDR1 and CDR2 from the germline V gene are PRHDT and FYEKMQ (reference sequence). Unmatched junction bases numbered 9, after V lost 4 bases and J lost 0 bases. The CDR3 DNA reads TGTGCCAGCAGCTCAGAGTGGACAGGTTCCTCTGGAAACACCATATATTTT. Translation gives CASSSEWTGSSGNTIYF.

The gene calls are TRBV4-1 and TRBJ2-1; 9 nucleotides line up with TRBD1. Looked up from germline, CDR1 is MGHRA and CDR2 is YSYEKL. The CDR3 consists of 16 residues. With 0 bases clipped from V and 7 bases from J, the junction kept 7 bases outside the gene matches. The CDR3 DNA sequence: TGCGCCAGCAGCCAAGAGCATCGGACAGGGGTTAATGAGCAGTTCTTC. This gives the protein CASSQEHRTGVNEQFF.

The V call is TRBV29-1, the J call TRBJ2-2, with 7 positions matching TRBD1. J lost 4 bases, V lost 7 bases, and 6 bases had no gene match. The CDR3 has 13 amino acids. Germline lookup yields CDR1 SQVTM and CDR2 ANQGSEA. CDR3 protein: CSGRGPGTGELFF. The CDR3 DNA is TGCAGCGGAAGGGGGCCGGGCACCGGGGAGCTGTTTTTT.

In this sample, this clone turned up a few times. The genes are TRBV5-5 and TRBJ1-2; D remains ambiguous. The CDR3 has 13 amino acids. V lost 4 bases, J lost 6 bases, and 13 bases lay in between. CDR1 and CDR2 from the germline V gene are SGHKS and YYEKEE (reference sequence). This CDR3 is CASSPWRVDGYTF. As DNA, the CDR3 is TGTGCCAGCAGCCCCTGGAGGGTCGATGGCTACACCTTC.

The DNA for the CDR3 is TGTGCCAGCAATAGGAGGGGTAGGGCAGGGGGCTTAGTGAGCTACACCTTC. Its translation: CASNRRGRAGGLVSYTF. The chain links TRBV27 to TRBJ1-2; 8 positions agree with TRBD1. The germline V gene has CDR1 MNHEY and CDR2 SMNVEV (reference sequence). The ends lost 7 bases at V and 9 bases at J; junction bases unmatched: 22. This CDR3 is 17 amino acids long.

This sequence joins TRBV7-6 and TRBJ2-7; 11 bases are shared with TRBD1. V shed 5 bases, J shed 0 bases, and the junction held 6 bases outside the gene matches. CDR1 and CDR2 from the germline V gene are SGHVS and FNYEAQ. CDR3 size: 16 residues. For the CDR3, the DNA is TGTGCCAGCAGCACCCCCGGGACAGGGGGCTCCTACGAGCAGTACTTC. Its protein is CASSTPGTGGSYEQYF.

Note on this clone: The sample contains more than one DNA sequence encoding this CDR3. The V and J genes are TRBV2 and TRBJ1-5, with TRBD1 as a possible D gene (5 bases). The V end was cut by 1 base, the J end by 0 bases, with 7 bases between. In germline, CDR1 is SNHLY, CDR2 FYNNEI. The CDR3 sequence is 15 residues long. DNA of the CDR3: TGTGCCAGCAGTGAAGACAGGTATAGCAATCAGCCCCAGCATTTT. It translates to CASSEDRYSNQPQHF.

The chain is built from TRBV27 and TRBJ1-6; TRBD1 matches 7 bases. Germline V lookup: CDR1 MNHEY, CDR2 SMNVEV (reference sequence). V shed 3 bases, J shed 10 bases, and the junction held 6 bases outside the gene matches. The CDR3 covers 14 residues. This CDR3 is CASSFLGTESPLHF. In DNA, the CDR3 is TGTGCCAGCAGTTTTCTCGGGACAGAGTCACCCCTCCACTTT.

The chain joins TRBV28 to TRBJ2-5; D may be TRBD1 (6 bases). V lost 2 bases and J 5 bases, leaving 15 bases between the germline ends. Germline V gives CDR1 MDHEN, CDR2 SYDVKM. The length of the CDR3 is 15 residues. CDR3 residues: CASSLGQGKRETQYF. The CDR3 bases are TGTGCCAGCAGTTTAGGCCAGGGGAAGCGTGAGACCCAGTACTTC.

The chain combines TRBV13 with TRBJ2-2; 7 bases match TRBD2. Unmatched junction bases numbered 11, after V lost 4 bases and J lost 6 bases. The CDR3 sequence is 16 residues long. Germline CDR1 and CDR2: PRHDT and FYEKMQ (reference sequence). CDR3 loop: CASSSTAREMAGELFF. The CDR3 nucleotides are TGTGCCAGCAGCTCTACGGCGCGGGAGATGGCCGGGGAGCTGTTTTTT.

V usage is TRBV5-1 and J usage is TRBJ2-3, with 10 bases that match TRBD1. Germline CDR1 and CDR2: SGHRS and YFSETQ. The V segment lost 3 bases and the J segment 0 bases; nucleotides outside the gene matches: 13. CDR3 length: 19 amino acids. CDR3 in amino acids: CASSYTGTGVAPSTDTQYF. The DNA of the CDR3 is TGCGCCAGCAGCTACACCGGGACAGGGGTCGCCCCTAGCACAGATACGCAGTATTTT.

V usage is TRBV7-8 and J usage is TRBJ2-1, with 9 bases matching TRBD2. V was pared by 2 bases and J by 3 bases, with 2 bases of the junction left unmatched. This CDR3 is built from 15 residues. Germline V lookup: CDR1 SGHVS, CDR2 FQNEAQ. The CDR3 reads CASSLTSGFYNEQFF. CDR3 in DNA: TGTGCCAGCAGCTTAACTAGCGGGTTCTACAATGAGCAGTTCTTC.

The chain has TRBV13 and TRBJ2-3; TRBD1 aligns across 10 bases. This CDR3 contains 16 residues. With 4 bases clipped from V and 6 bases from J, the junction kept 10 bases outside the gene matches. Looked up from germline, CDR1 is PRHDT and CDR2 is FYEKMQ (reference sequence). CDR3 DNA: TGTGCCAGCAGCTCCTCCTCGGGACAGGGGTGGGATACGCAGTATTTT. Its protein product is CASSSSSGQGWDTQYF. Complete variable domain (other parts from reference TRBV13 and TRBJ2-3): AAGVIQSPRHLIKEKRETATLKCYPIPRHDTVYWYQQGPGQDPQFLISFYEKMQSDKGSIPDRFSAQQFSDYHSELNMSSLELGDSALYFCASSSSSGQGWDTQYFGPGTRLTVL.

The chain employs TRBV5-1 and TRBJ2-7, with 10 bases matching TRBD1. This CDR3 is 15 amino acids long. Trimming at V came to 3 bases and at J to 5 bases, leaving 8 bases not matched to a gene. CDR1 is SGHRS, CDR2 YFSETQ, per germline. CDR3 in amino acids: CASSWPGQGRDEQYF. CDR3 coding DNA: TGCGCCAGCAGCTGGCCGGGACAGGGGCGCGACGAGCAGTACTTC.

CDR3 nucleotides: TGCGCCAGCAGCCAAGATCGGGGGGCAGCTGTGAATCAGCCCCAGCATTTT. Translation gives CASSQDRGAAVNQPQHF. The V and J genes are TRBV4-1 and TRBJ1-5; possible D gene TRBD1, 6 bases. The germline V gene has CDR1 MGHRA and CDR2 YSYEKL. V was clipped by 0 bases and J by 4 bases, with 16 bases between them. The CDR3 length is 17 residues.

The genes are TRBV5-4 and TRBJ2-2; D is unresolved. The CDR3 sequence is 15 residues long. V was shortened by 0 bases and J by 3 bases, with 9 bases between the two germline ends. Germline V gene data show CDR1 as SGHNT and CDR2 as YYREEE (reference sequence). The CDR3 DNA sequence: TGTGCCAGCAGCTTGGGAGTTCTCGACACCGGGGAGCTGTTTTTT. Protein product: CASSLGVLDTGELFF.

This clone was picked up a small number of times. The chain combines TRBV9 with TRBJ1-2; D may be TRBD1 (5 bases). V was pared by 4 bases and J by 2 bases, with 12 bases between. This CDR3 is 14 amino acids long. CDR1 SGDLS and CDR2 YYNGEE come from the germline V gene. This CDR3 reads CASSPSGGNYGYTF. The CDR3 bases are TGTGCCAGCAGCCCCAGCGGGGGGAACTATGGCTACACCTTC.

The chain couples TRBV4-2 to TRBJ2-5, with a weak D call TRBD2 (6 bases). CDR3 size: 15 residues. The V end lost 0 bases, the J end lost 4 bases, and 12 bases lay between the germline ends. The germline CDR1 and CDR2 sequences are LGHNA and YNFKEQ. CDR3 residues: CASSQDGARGETQYF. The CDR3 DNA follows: TGTGCCAGCAGCCAAGATGGGGCGCGGGGAGAGACCCAGTACTTC.

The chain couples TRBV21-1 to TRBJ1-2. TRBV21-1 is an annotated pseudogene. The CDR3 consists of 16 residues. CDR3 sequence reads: CASSKGVGQRGCGYTF. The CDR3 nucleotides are TGTGCCAGCAGCAAAGGGGTAGGGCAGCGGGGATGCGGCTACACCTTC.

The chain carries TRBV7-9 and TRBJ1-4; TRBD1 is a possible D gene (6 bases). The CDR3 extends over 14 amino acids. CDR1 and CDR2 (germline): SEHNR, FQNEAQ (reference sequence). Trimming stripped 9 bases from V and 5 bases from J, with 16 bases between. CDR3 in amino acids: CASSPSGANEKLFF. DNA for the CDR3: TGTGCCAGTAGCCCCTCAGGGGCGAATGAAAAACTGTTTTTT.

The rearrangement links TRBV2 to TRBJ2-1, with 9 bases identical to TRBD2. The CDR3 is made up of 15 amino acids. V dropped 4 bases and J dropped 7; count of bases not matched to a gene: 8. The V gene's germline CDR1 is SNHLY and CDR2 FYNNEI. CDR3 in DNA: TGTGCCAGCAGTGGGGTGGCGGGGGGGCCTAATGAGCAGTTCTTC. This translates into CASSGVAGGPNEQFF.

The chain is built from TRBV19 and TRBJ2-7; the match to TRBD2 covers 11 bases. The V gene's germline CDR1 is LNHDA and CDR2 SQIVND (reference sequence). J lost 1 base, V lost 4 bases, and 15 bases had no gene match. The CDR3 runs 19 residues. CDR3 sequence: CASSTSIQPGLAVSYEQYF. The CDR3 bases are TGTGCCAGTAGTACTTCAATACAACCGGGACTAGCGGTTTCCTACGAGCAGTACTTC. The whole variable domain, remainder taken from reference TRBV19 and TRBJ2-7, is DGGITQSPKYLFRKEGQNVTLSCEQNLNHDAMYWYRQDPGQGLRLIYYSQIVNDFQKGDIAEGYSVSREKKESFPLTVTSAQKNPTAFYLCASSTSIQPGLAVSYEQYFGPGTRLTVT.